What follows are 25 T cell receptor beta chains derived from one specimen sequenced in a study of T cell responses to AZD1222 COVID-19 vaccine. Clones were sequenced by immunoSEQ multiplex PCR, and TCRdb holds only the in-frame ones, with some missing. The data show 150,000 to 200,000 clones, with 70% to 90% seen just once and 1.5% to 2% held by the top ten. Material: peripheral blood, obtained on day 0 of AZD1222 vaccination. These receptors all stem from an adult in good health.

V usage is TRBV19 and J usage is TRBJ1-1; D gene uncertain. Germline CDR1 is LNHDA and CDR2 is SQIVND (reference sequence). This CDR3 has 14 residues. Trimming removed 7 bases from V and 0 bases from J, with 12 bases in between. This chain's CDR3 is CASKESLMNTEAFF. As DNA, the CDR3 is TGTGCCAGTAAGGAAAGCCTCATGAACACTGAAGCTTTCTTT. Drawing the rest from reference TRBV19 and TRBJ1-1, the complete variable domain is DGGITQSPKYLFRKEGQNVTLSCEQNLNHDAMYWYRQDPGQGLRLIYYSQIVNDFQKGDIAEGYSVSREKKESFPLTVTSAQKNPTAFYLCASKESLMNTEAFFGQGTRLTVV.

The chain uses TRBV10-2 and TRBJ1-2; the match to TRBD1 covers 7 bases. The J segment lost 4 bases and the V segment lost 6 bases, leaving 8 bases of the junction unmatched. CDR1 and CDR2 from the germline V gene are WSHSY and SAAADI. The CDR3 is 14 amino acids. CDR3 nucleotide sequence: TGCGCCAGCAGCACAGGGGAGGGATCCTATGGCTACACCTTC. Encoded protein: CASSTGEGSYGYTF.

V is TRBV29-1 and J is TRBJ1-1, with TRBD1 matching over 7 bases. The V gene's germline CDR1 is SQVTM and CDR2 ANQGSEA. The CDR3 spans 14 residues. V was clipped by 6 bases and J by 2 bases; unmatched bases: 9. The CDR3 nucleotides are TGCAGCGTATCGAGGACAGGAGCAAACACTGAAGCTTTCTTT. Translated: CSVSRTGANTEAFF. Filled out from reference TRBV29-1 and TRBJ1-1, the complete variable domain reads SAVISQKPSRDICQRGTSLTIQCQVDSQVTMMFWYRQQPGQSLTLIATANQGSEATYESGFVIDKFPISRPNLTFSTLTVSNMSPEDSSIYLCSVSRTGANTEAFFGQGTRLTVV.

The chain uses TRBV13 and TRBJ2-2, with unresolved D. This CDR3 has 15 residues. The germline V gene encodes CDR1 PRHDT and CDR2 FYEKMQ (reference sequence). Trimming took off 5 bases at V and 6 bases at J, with 16 bases between the two ends. The CDR3 spells CASSIPGLAPGELFF. The CDR3 coding sequence is TGTGCCAGCAGCATACCAGGTTTGGCACCCGGGGAGCTGTTTTTT.

V and J are TRBV5-1 and TRBJ2-1; 7 nucleotides line up with TRBD2. The CDR3 runs to 14 residues. V shed 0 bases and J 5 bases; nucleotides not matched to a gene: 2. Germline V gives CDR1 SGHRS, CDR2 YFSETQ. The CDR3 DNA follows: TGCGCCAGCAGCTTGGAGACTAGCAACAATGAGCAGTTCTTC. It is translated as CASSLETSNNEQFF. Together with reference TRBV5-1 and TRBJ2-1, the CDR3 gives the full variable domain: KAGVTQTPRYLIKTRGQQVTLSCSPISGHRSVSWYQQTPGQGLQFLFEYFSETQRNKGNFPGRFSGRQFSNSRSEMNVSTLELGDSALYLCASSLETSNNEQFFGPGTRLTVL.

The chain employs TRBV13 and TRBJ1-1, with unresolved D. In germline, CDR1 is PRHDT, CDR2 FYEKMQ (reference sequence). Trimming removed 5 bases from V and 1 base from J, with 11 bases in between. The CDR3 has 14 amino acids. CDR3 protein: CASSLRAQNTEAFF. The DNA for the CDR3 is TGTGCCAGCAGCCTGCGGGCCCAGAACACTGAAGCTTTCTTT.

A single count supports this clone. J is TRBJ2-2 and V is TRBV14; 8 bases line up with TRBD1. J lost 3 bases, V lost 4 bases, and 13 bases had no gene match. The CDR3 is 18 residues long. Germline loops: CDR1 SGHDN, CDR2 FVKESK. The CDR3 loop reads CASSLENRGKGYTGELFF. Here the CDR3 DNA reads TGTGCCAGCAGCCTGGAGAACAGGGGGAAGGGGTACACCGGGGAGCTGTTTTTT.

The rearrangement joins TRBV18 to TRBJ2-2; D is uncertain. Germline loops: CDR1 KGHSH, CDR2 LQKENI. V lost 2 bases and J 2 bases, leaving 9 bases between the germline ends. This CDR3 is built from 15 residues. The DNA of the CDR3 is TGTGCCAGCTCACCAATATCGACAAACACCGGGGAGCTGTTTTTT. The encoded protein is CASSPISTNTGELFF.

The chain recombines TRBV2 with TRBJ1-1; 7 nucleotides agree with TRBD1. This CDR3 region has 12 residues. Germline assignment: CDR1 SNHLY and CDR2 FYNNEI. V gave up 5 bases and J gave up 7 bases; unmatched junction bases: 4. CDR3 in amino acids: CASSTGTVEAFF. The DNA for the CDR3 is TGTGCCAGCAGTACAGGGACAGTTGAAGCTTTCTTT.

This clone was observed a handful of times. The identical CDR3 is also encoded by other nucleotide sequences in the sample. The V and J genes are TRBV12-3 or TRBV12-4 and TRBJ1-6; D is undetermined. Trimming took off 6 bases at V and 3 bases at J, with 3 bases between the two ends. The CDR3 is 12 residues long. The chain's CDR3 is CASRDYNSPLHF. DNA of the CDR3: TGTGCCAGCAGAGACTATAATTCACCCCTCCACTTT.

The V call is TRBV18, the J call TRBJ2-1; no reliable D call. Germline V gene lookup returns CDR1 KGHSH and CDR2 LQKENI. V lost 2 bases to trimming and J lost 2 bases, with 7 bases between them. There are 14 residues in the CDR3. The CDR3 DNA sequence: TGTGCCAGCTCACCATCGACCACCTACAATGAGCAGTTCTTC. Translating gives CASSPSTTYNEQFF.

The J gene is TRBJ1-1, the V gene TRBV27; 9 positions match TRBD1. The V gene end was trimmed by 6 bases and the J gene end by 3 bases; junction bases not matched to a gene: 8. There are 15 residues in the CDR3. Germline CDR1 and CDR2: MNHEY and SMNVEV (reference sequence). The CDR3 reads CASSSHRGRYTEAFF. DNA for the CDR3: TGTGCCAGCAGCTCTCACAGGGGGCGGTACACTGAAGCTTTCTTT.

CDR3 sequence (DNA): TGTGCCAGCAGTTACGGACTAGCGGTCGGCTACGAGCAGTACTTC. Protein sequence: CASSYGLAVGYEQYF. This rearrangement joins TRBV6-5 to TRBJ2-7, with 10 bases aligning to TRBD2. V dropped 2 bases and J dropped 3; count of bases not matched to a gene: 4. There are 15 residues in the CDR3. The germline V gene encodes CDR1 MNHEY and CDR2 SVGAGI.

This clone was observed a few times. The chain is built from TRBV7-3 and TRBJ2-1; the D call may be TRBD1 or TRBD2 (6 bases each). This CDR3 has 16 residues. The V end lost 5 bases, the J end lost 2 bases, and 16 bases lay between the germline ends. Germline CDR1 reads SGHTA; CDR2 reads FQGTGA. CDR3 residues: CASSRRGEVTYNEQFF. In nucleotides, the CDR3 is TGTGCCAGCAGCCGTAGGGGGGAGGTAACCTACAATGAGCAGTTCTTC.

This clone was counted once. The chain recombines TRBV5-1 with TRBJ1-3; no definite D call. From germline, CDR1 is SGHRS and CDR2 YFSETQ. V lost 1 base, J lost 4 bases, and 6 bases lay in between. This CDR3 comprises 13 residues. CDR3 sequence (DNA): TGCGCCAGCAGCTTGTTGGGGGGAAACACCATATATTTT. It yields the protein CASSLLGGNTIYF.

Worth noting for this clone: Other DNA sequences within the sample encode an identical CDR3. The chain joins TRBV6-1 to TRBJ1-1; D gene unclear. This CDR3 has 15 amino acids. V was shortened by 2 bases and J by 0 bases, with 10 bases between the two germline ends. Germline V gives CDR1 MNHNS, CDR2 SASEGT. The CDR3 loop reads CASSELGLMNTEAFF. The DNA of the CDR3 is TGTGCCAGCAGTGAACTAGGCCTCATGAACACTGAAGCTTTCTTT.

This chain uses TRBV10-3 with TRBJ1-1; no firm D call. This CDR3 has 14 amino acids. The germline gives CDR1 ENHRY, CDR2 SYGVKD. The ends were cut back, 3 bases at V and 1 base at J, with 9 bases in the middle. The CDR3 DNA sequence: TGTGCCATCAGTGATTTGGCAGGGAACACTGAAGCTTTCTTT. Amino acid sequence: CAISDLAGNTEAFF.

The chain carries TRBV28 and TRBJ1-1, with a tentative D call TRBD1 (5 bases). Trimming shortened V by 11 bases and J by 1 base, and 14 bases separated the two germline ends. CDR3 length equals 13 residues. Germline CDR1 reads MDHEN; CDR2 reads SYDVKM. CDR3 amino acids: CAGAKSGNTEAFF. CDR3 DNA sequence: TGTGCCGGGGCAAAAAGTGGGAACACTGAAGCTTTCTTT.

The CDR3 region is CATSRAGFTEAFF. In DNA, the CDR3 is TGTGCCACCAGCAGAGCAGGGTTCACTGAAGCTTTCTTT. This sequence joins TRBV15 and TRBJ1-1; a possible D gene is TRBD1 (5 bases). CDR3 length: 13 residues. From germline, CDR1 is LNHNV and CDR2 YYDKDF (reference sequence). Trimming shortened V by 1 base and J by 4 bases, and 7 bases separated the two germline ends.

This chain joins TRBV30 and TRBJ1-1; 8 bases line up with TRBD1. This CDR3 comprises 14 residues. V gave up 4 bases and J gave up 1 base; unmatched junction bases: 5. Germline CDR1 and CDR2: GTSNPN and SVGIG (reference sequence). The CDR3 nucleotides read TGTGCCTGGACTAGGACAGGGTGGAACACTGAAGCTTTCTTT. Translating gives CAWTRTGWNTEAFF.

V and J are TRBV6-5 and TRBJ1-1; D is ambiguous. CDR1 and CDR2 from the germline V gene are MNHEY and SVGAGI. Trimming removed 8 bases from V and 4 bases from J, with 17 bases in between. This CDR3 spans 14 amino acids. CDR3 loop: CASGATTSGTEAFF. The CDR3 coding sequence is TGTGCCAGCGGAGCCACTACATCGGGCACTGAAGCTTTCTTT.

The rearrangement joins TRBV19 to TRBJ1-1; D ambiguous. V shed 5 bases and J shed 0 bases, with 10 bases lying between them. This CDR3 spans 14 amino acids. Germline values: CDR1 LNHDA, CDR2 SQIVND (reference sequence). CDR3 sequence reads: CASSEITVNTEAFF. The DNA of the CDR3 is TGTGCCAGTAGTGAAATAACAGTGAACACTGAAGCTTTCTTT.

The CDR3 DNA follows: TGTGCCAGTAGTAGGGGGACAGGTAGCTCTGGGGCCAACGTCCTGACTTTC. Translation: CASSRGTGSSGANVLTF. The V call is TRBV19, the J call TRBJ2-6; 8 nucleotides match TRBD1. The CDR3 totals 17 residues. Germline assignment: CDR1 LNHDA and CDR2 SQIVND (reference sequence). Unmatched junction bases numbered 5, after V lost 4 bases and J lost 0 bases.

This chain links TRBV4-2 with TRBJ2-7; D gene ambiguous. Trimming took 6 bases from V and 1 from J, leaving 16 bases between them. Germline V gene sequence: CDR1 LGHNA, CDR2 YNFKEQ. The CDR3 contains 15 residues. CDR3 in amino acids: CASRGCGPISYEQYV. CDR3 nucleotides: TGTGCCAGCAGAGGTTGCGGTCCTATTTCCTACGAGCAGTACGTC.

The rearrangement links TRBV5-4 to TRBJ2-1; TRBD2 aligns across 8 bases. This CDR3 is built from 16 residues. Germline-derived CDR1 and CDR2 are SGHNT and YYREEE (reference sequence). J was trimmed by 2 bases and V by 9 bases; bases with no gene match: 13. CDR3 residues: CATSGGAGGAYNEQFF. The CDR3 coding sequence is TGTGCCACCTCGGGGGGGGCGGGAGGTGCCTACAATGAGCAGTTCTTC.